The present T cell receptor (beta chain) was sequenced within a study of T cell responses to AZD1222 COVID-19 vaccine (TCRdb year 2021). In terms of the full investigation: AZD1222 recipients given second doses at about 4 weeks or at about 12 weeks were pooled, since spike-specific TCR depth and breadth were not found to differ between the two schedules. TCR sequencing was performed for fewer than 250 trial participants, of whom around 200 were given two doses of AZD1222 and around 25 were given two doses of MenACWY control vaccine. Trial participants were enrolled into age subgroups of 18-55, 56-69 and 70-plus years, which contained around 150, 29 and 61 TCR-sequenced participants, respectively. Findings and caveats that apply to the study as a whole: Most participants were white British and females outnumbered males, and the authors suggested that clonal diversity may have been underestimated. Reportedly, almost half of the unique spike-specific TCRs recognized epitopes lying outside the regions that are mutated in the B.1.351 and B.1.1.7 variants. The 56-69-year group was small, and its depth increase did not reach significance, likely because of low power. Because no samples from the day 14 peak response were available, repertoires could be characterized only after the peak T cell response. The vaccine-associated CD4 TCRs covered the entire spike protein, and the dominant responses fell in regions 160-218 and 743-854. A significant rise in spike-specific TCR breadth and depth was observed after two AZD1222 doses relative to day 0 and relative to MenACWY recipients. Conclusions about previously exposed vaccinees are limited, since just five to seven AZD1222 recipients were seropositive for SARS-CoV-2 at baseline.

The CDR3 regions of human TCRbeta chains were analyzed by immunosequencing. Per the authors' processing: TCRs in the repertoires were compared against a reference library of SARS-CoV-2-specific TCRs that had been generated with the MIRA antigen-specificity platform. Breadth meant the fraction of unique TCRs that were SARS-CoV-2-associated, whereas depth meant the fraction of total T cells that were SARS-CoV-2-associated. Using the MIRA data, each spike-specific TCR was mapped to the spike region that the TCR reacts to and placed in a CD4 or CD8 class. Log10-transformed breadth and depth values were compared by one-way ANOVA with Sidak's multiple comparisons tests. This immuneACCESS table, as held by TCRdb, lists in-frame sequences with V and J called but not all clones. Of the missing ones, under half trace to an unresolved V gene in checked studies; the others have no known cause. From that table come the V and J calls and clone size; the DNA was used to work out D and trimming. For this sample there are approximately 90,000 clones; about 92% appear just once. Roughly 13% of the sample goes to the ten largest clones.

A note on this clone: The clone's antigen remains unknown. It has no much larger one-base neighbor in the sample; base qualities were not kept.

The time point tag for this specimen amounts to: baseline before first vaccination. The vaccinee samples were drawn from two UK trials, COV001 and COV002, one of which was a single-blind randomized controlled phase 2/3 trial testing AZD1222 (ChAdOx1 nCoV-19) in healthy adults. Trial participant PBMC samples were collected at day 0 and day 28 after the second dose for TCRbeta chain sequencing. Trimming at the junction amounts to 7 bases on V and 4 bases on J, and the germline ends lie 19 bases apart. Spanning cysteine to phenylalanine, the CDR3 consists of 15 amino acids. Only CDR3 DNA is held: 45 bases, read in frame from base 1. Taken from the germline V gene, the CDR1 and CDR2 loops are MRHNA and SNTAGT.

Recombination joined TRBV6-4 with TRBJ1-2, with no D gene named confidently. Here the sequenced sample was peripheral blood, taken on day 0 of AZD1222 vaccination. The sequence was collected from an adult in good health. The CDR3 protein: CASNPSPGGGYGYTF. The sequenced DNA: TGTGCCAGCAACCCCAGTCCGGGAGGAGGCTATGGCTACACCTTC.